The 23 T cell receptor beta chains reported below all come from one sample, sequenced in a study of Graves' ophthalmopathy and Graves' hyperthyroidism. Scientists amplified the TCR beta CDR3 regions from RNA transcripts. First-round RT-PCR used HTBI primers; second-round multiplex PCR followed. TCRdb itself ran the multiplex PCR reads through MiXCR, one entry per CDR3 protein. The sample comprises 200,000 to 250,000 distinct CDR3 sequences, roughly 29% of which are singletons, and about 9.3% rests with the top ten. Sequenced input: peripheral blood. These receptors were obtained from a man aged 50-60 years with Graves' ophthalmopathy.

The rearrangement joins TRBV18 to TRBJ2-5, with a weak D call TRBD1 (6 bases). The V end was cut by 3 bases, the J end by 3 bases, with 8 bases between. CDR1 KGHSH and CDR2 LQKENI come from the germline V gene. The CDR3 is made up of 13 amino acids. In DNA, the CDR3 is TGTGCCAGCTCACCTCGGGACAAAGAGACCCAGTACTTC. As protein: CASSPRDKETQYF.

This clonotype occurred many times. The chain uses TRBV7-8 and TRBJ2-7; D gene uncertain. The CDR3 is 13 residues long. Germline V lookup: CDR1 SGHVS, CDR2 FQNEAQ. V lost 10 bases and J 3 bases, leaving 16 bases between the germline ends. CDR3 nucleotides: TGTGCCACCCGTGGCGCCTTGAGCTACGAGCAGTACTTC. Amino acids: CATRGALSYEQYF.

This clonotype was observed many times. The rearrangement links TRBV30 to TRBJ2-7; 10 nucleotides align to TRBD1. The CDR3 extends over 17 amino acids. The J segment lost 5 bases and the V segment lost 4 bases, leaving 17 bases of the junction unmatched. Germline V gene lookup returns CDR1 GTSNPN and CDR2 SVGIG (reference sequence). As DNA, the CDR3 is TGTGCCTGGAATGGTTTTTCTGAGACAGGGGGCCGGAACGAGCAGTACTTC. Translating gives CAWNGFSETGGRNEQYF.

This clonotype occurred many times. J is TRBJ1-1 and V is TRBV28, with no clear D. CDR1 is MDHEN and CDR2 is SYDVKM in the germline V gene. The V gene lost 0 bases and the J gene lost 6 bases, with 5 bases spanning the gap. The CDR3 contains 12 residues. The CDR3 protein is CASSLWGSEAFF. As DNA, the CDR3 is TGTGCCAGCAGTTTATGGGGGTCTGAAGCTTTCTTT.

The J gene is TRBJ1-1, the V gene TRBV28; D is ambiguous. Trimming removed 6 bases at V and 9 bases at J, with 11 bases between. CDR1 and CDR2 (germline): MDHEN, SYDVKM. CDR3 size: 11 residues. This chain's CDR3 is CASRKEGQAFF. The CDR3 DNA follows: TGTGCCAGCAGAAAAGAGGGTCAAGCTTTCTTT.

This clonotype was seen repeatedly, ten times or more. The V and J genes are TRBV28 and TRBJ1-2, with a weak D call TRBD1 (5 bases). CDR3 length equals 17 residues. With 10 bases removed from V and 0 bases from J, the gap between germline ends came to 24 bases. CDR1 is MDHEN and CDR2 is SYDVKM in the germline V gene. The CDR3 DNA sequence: TGTGCCAACCAACCCTCATCCGGGACGGCAGCTAACTATGGCTACACCTTC. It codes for CANQPSSGTAANYGYTF.

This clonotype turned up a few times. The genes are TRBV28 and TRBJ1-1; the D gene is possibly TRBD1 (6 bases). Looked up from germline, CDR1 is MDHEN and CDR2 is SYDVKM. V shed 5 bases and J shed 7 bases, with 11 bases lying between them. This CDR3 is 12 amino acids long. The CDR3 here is CASSVTGYEAFF. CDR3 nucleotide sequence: TGTGCCAGCAGTGTCACAGGGTATGAAGCTTTCTTT.

The CDR3 region has the DNA TGTGCCAGCAAGACGGGACAAGGCTACGAGCAGTACTTC. This encodes CASKTGQGYEQYF. The chain joins TRBV7-2 to TRBJ2-7, with D tentatively TRBD1 (6 bases). Germline-derived CDR1 and CDR2 are SGHTA and FQGNSA. V lost 7 bases to trimming and J lost 3 bases, with 13 bases between them. The CDR3 spans 13 residues.

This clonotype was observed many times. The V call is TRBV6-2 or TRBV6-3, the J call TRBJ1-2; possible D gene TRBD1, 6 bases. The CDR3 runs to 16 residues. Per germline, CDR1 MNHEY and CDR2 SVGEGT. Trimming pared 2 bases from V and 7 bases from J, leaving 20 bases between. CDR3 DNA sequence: TGTGCCAGCAGTTACGGAGAAATCGAGGAACAGGGTGGCTACACCTTC. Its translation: CASSYGEIEEQGGYTF.

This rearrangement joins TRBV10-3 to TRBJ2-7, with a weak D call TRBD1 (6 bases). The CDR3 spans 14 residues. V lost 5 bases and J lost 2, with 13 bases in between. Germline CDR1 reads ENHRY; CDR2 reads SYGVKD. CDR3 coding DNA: TGTGCCATCAGTTTACAGGGACGAACCTACGAGCAGTACTTC. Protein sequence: CAISLQGRTYEQYF.

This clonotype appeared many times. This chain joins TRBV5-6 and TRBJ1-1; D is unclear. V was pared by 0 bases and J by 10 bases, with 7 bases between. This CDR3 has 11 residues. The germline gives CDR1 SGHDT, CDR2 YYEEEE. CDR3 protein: CASSLGQGAFF. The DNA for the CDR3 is TGTGCCAGCAGCTTGGGCCAAGGAGCTTTCTTT.

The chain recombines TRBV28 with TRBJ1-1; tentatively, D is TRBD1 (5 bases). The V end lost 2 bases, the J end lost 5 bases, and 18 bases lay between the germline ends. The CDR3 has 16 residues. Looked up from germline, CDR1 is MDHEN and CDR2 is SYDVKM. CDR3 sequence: CASSLISRVERTEAFF. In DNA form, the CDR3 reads TGTGCCAGCAGTTTAATAAGCAGGGTCGAGAGGACTGAAGCTTTCTTT.

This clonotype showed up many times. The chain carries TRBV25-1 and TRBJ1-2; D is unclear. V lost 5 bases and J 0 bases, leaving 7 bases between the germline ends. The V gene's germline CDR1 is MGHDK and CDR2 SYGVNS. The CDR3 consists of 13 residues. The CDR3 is CASSLQANYGYTF. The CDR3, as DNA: TGTGCCAGCAGTCTCCAAGCTAACTATGGCTACACCTTC.

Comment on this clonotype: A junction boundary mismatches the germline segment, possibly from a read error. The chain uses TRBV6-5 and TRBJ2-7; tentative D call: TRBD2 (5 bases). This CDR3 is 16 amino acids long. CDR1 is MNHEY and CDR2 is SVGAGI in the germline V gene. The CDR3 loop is CASRYPGRSPTYEQYF. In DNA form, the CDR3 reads TGTGCCAGCCGTTACCCGGGAAGATCACCTACCTACGAGCAGTACTTC.

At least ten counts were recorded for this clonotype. CDR3 loop: CASSKTGIGIQYF. The CDR3 coding sequence is TGTGCCAGCAGCAAGACAGGGATCGGCATTCAGTACTTC. This chain uses TRBV7-3 with TRBJ2-4; TRBD1 matches 7 bases. The ends lost 5 bases at V and 9 bases at J; junction bases unmatched: 7. CDR3 size: 13 residues. Germline V CDR1 and CDR2: SGHTA, FQGTGA.

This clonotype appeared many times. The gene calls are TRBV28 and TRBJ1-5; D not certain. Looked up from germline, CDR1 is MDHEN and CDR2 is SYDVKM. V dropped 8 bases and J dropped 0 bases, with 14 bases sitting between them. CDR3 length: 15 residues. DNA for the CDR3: TGTGCCAGCTCGTACCTCCGGTATAGCAATCAGCCCCAGCATTTT. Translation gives CASSYLRYSNQPQHF.

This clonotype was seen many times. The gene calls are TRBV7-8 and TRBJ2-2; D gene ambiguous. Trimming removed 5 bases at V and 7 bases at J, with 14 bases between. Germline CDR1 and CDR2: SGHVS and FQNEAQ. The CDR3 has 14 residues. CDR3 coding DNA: TGTGCCAGCAGCGACGACCCGGGCATCGGGGAGCTGTTTTTT. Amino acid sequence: CASSDDPGIGELFF. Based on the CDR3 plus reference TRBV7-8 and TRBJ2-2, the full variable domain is GAGVSQSPRYKVAKRGQDVALRCDPISGHVSLFWYQQALGQGPEFLTYFQNEAQLDKSGLPSDRFFAERPEGSVSTLKIQRTQQEDSAVYLCASSDDPGIGELFFGEGSRLTVL.

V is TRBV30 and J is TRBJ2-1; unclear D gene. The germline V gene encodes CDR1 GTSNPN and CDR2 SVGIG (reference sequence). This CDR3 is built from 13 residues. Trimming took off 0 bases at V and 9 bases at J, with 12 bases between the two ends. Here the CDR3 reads CAWSVQASSEQFF. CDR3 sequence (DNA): TGTGCCTGGAGTGTACAAGCATCAAGTGAGCAGTTCTTC.

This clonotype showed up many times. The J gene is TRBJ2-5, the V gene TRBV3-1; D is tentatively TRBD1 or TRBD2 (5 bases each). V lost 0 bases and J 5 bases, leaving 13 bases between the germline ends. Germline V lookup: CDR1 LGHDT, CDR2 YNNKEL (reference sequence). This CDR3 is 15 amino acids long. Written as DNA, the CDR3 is TGTGCCAGCAGCCAAGAGGGGACCAGGTGGGAGACCCAGTACTTC. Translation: CASSQEGTRWETQYF.

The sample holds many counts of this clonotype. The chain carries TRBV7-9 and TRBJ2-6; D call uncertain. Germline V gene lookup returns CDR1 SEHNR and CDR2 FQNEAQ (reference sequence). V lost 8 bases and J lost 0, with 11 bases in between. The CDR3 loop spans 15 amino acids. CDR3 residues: CASPSSDSGANVLTF. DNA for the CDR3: TGTGCCAGCCCAAGTAGTGACTCTGGGGCCAACGTCCTGACTTTC.

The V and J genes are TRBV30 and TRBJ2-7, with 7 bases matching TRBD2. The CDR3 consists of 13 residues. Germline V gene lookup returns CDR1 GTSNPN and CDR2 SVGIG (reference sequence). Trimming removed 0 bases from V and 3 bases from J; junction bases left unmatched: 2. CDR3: CAWSVGGNYEQYF. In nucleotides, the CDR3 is TGTGCCTGGAGTGTCGGGGGGAACTACGAGCAGTACTTC.

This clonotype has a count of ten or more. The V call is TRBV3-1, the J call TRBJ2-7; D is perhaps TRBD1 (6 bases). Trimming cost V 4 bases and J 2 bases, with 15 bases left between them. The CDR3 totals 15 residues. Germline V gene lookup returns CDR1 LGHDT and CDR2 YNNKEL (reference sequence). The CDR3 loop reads CASSPQGRGTYEQYF. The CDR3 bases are TGTGCCAGCAGCCCTCAGGGGCGAGGTACCTACGAGCAGTACTTC.

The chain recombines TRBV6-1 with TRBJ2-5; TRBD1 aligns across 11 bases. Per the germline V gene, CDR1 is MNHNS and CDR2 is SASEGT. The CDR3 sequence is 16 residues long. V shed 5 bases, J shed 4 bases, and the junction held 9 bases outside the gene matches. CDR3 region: CASSHRTGGWVETQYF. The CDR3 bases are TGTGCCAGCAGTCATCGGACAGGGGGCTGGGTAGAGACCCAGTACTTC.